These 8 T cell receptor beta chains were all obtained from the same sample, sequenced in a study of Ad26.COV2.S vaccination and SARS-CoV-2 variants. Assay: immunoSEQ multiplex PCR; the TCRdb copy retains only in-frame clones and omits some. Counted here are 300,000 to 400,000 clones, 80% to 90% occurring once; the ten biggest clones make up just under 5%. The treatment here: some 19 received Ad26.COV2.S at low or high dose, single or two shots; about 5 received placebo; per-sample allocation not given. Specimen acquisition occurred on day 63 following the initial vaccine or placebo injection. Sample: peripheral blood, taken in a trial of Ad26.COV2.S vaccine versus placebo. These receptors came from a person aged 18-60 years who received the Ad26.COV2.S COVID-19 vaccine or a placebo.

This CDR3 is CASRGTVNTGELFF. The CDR3, as DNA: TGTGCCAGCAGGGGGACAGTTAACACCGGGGAGCTGTTTTTT. The J gene is TRBJ2-2, the V gene TRBV2, with TRBD1 matching over 7 bases. Trimming removed 6 bases from V and 2 bases from J; junction bases left unmatched: 3. This CDR3 comprises 14 residues. CDR1 SNHLY and CDR2 FYNNEI come from the germline V gene.

V usage is TRBV30 and J usage is TRBJ1-3, with D possibly TRBD1 on 5 matching bases. Trimming stripped 2 bases from V and 0 bases from J, with 17 bases between. The CDR3 is made up of 17 amino acids. CDR1 and CDR2 from the germline V gene are GTSNPN and SVGIG (reference sequence). CDR3 nucleotide sequence: TGTGCCTGGAGTTCCTGGGACGGACTAGACTCTGGAAACACCATATATTTT. It specifies CAWSSWDGLDSGNTIYF. Combining the CDR3 with reference TRBV30 and TRBJ1-3 gives the whole variable domain SQTIHQWPATLVQPVGSPLSLECTVEGTSNPNLYWYRQAAGRGLQLLFYSVGIGQISSEVPQNLSASRPQDRQFILSSKKLLLSDSGFYLCAWSSWDGLDSGNTIYFGEGSWLTVV.

The CDR3 DNA is TGTGCCAGCAGCCGGGACAACCAAGTAGTTGGCACCGGGGAGCTGTTTTTT. This sequence encodes CASSRDNQVVGTGELFF. The chain uses TRBV7-6 and TRBJ2-2, with D possibly TRBD1 on 6 matching bases. This CDR3 has 17 residues. Trimming left V 5 bases short and J 4 bases short, with 20 bases between. Per germline, CDR1 SGHVS and CDR2 FNYEAQ.

The chain is built from TRBV15 and TRBJ2-2, with D maybe TRBD2 (6 bases). The CDR3 consists of 16 residues. V was trimmed by 0 bases and J by 5 bases, leaving 13 bases between them. CDR1 and CDR2 (germline): LNHNV, YYDKDF (reference sequence). CDR3 nucleotide sequence: TGTGCCACCAGCAGAGAGGGTCAGGGAGGTACCGGGGAGCTGTTTTTT. Translated, it gives CATSREGQGGTGELFF.

Comments on this clone: The same CDR3 can be traced to other DNA sequences in this sample. The genes are TRBV5-1 and TRBJ2-7; TRBD2 is a possible D gene (6 bases). The CDR3 extends over 14 amino acids. Trimming cost V 0 bases and J 3 bases, with 10 bases left between them. From germline, CDR1 is SGHRS and CDR2 YFSETQ. CDR3: CASSLEGGNYEQYF. CDR3 DNA: TGCGCCAGCAGCTTGGAGGGCGGGAACTACGAGCAGTACTTC.

This chain links TRBV2 with TRBJ1-4; no firm D call. Trimming left V 2 bases short and J 2 bases short, with 9 bases between. There are 15 residues in the CDR3. The germline V gene has CDR1 SNHLY and CDR2 FYNNEI. CDR3 coding DNA: TGTGCCAGCAGTGAATTGCGGGGTACTAATGAAAAACTGTTTTTT. It yields the protein CASSELRGTNEKLFF.

The chain recombines TRBV5-1 with TRBJ2-5, with D possibly matching TRBD2 (6 bases). Germline V gives CDR1 SGHRS, CDR2 YFSETQ. The CDR3 is 14 residues long. The germline V and J ends were trimmed by 4 bases and 2 bases, with 12 bases remaining between them. CDR3 in amino acids: CASSPEGPQETQYF. The CDR3 region has the DNA TGCGCCAGCAGCCCGGAGGGGCCACAAGAGACCCAGTACTTC. Full variable domain (missing parts from reference TRBV5-1 and TRBJ2-5): KAGVTQTPRYLIKTRGQQVTLSCSPISGHRSVSWYQQTPGQGLQFLFEYFSETQRNKGNFPGRFSGRQFSNSRSEMNVSTLELGDSALYLCASSPEGPQETQYFGPGTRLLVL.

V usage is TRBV6-5 and J usage is TRBJ2-3, with unresolved D. Looked up from germline, CDR1 is MNHEY and CDR2 is SVGAGI. V lost 6 bases to trimming and J lost 2 bases, with 9 bases between them. The CDR3 runs to 13 residues. The CDR3 here is CASSRDPTDTQYF. The CDR3 bases are TGTGCCAGCAGCCGAGACCCCACAGATACGCAGTATTTT.